This TCR beta chain came from a study of blood T cells in healthy people across ages. Overall study results and limits: CMV infection status of these donors was not known.

From germline, CDR1 is SQVTM and CDR2 ANQGSEA. V lost 0 bases, J lost 4 bases, and 3 bases stayed unmatched. The CDR3 consists of 14 residues. Total RNA extracted from each sample amounted to at least 5.5 micrograms. Points on this clonotype: No antigen is known for it.

Sample-barcoded 5' priming and a J-beta primer mix drove a second PCR of roughly 7 to 11 cycles. Each CDR3 protein is one row after TCRdb ran MiXCR on the 5' RACE reads. The profile shows around 1,600,000 distinct CDR3 sequences, roughly 43% of them singletons. The chain links TRBV29-1 to TRBJ2-5; 9 positions match TRBD2. This TCR was sampled from a young woman in good health. Sample: blood. In nucleotides, the CDR3 is TGCAGCGTTGAAGATTATAGCGGGAGAGAGACCCAGTACTTC. Its protein is CSVEDYSGRETQYF. Complete variable domain (other parts from reference TRBV29-1 and TRBJ2-5): SAVISQKPSRDICQRGTSLTIQCQVDSQVTMMFWYRQQPGQSLTLIATANQGSEATYESGFVIDKFPISRPNLTFSTLTVSNMSPEDSSIYLCSVEDYSGRETQYFGPGTRLLVL.